A selection of T cell receptor beta chains follows, all from one sample in a study of beta chain features in type 1 diabetes. Measured with immunoSEQ multiplex PCR; TCRdb has only the in-frame clones, and not every one. The sample has around 100,000 clones, 25% to 35% seen once. The sample taken for sequencing was central memory CD4+ T cells from blood. The receptors originated from a woman between 18 and 29 years old with type 1 diabetes. The CDR3 runs from the conserved cysteine through the conserved F or W. The order of the fields is clone size, V gene, J gene, D gene, CDR3 length, CDR3 protein. D genes are given only for firm matches. Not every row has a clone size; where given, it reads once, few, many or a size class.

NA	TRBV28	TRBJ2-7	NA	14	CASSSWTAPYEQYF
few	TRBV2	TRBJ2-1	TRBD2	15	CASSVSGRGNNEQFF
NA	TRBV9	TRBJ1-1	TRBD1	14	CASSGNRGTSEAFF
few	TRBV27	TRBJ1-2	TRBD1	14	CASGRDRRNYGYTF
few	TRBV2	TRBJ2-4	NA	11	CASSGENIQYF
NA	TRBV7-9	TRBJ2-2	TRBD2	14	CASLGLADTGELFF
NA	TRBV11-3	TRBJ1-1	NA	13	CASSPRWNTEAFF
NA	TRBV18	TRBJ1-3	NA	15	CASSPPEGVGNTIYF
few	TRBV7-9	TRBJ2-5	NA	15	CASSLRPQGQETQYF
NA	TRBV19	TRBJ2-2	TRBD1	15	CASSMWTGGTGELFF
few	TRBV28	TRBJ2-1	TRBD2	16	CASSSWTSGSYNEQFF
NA	TRBV6-5	TRBJ1-5	NA	14	CASGGGAPGQPQHF
NA	TRBV23-1	TRBJ2-2	NA	14	CASSPQGWAGELFF
few	TRBV11-2	TRBJ2-6	NA	13	CASSLDLGNVLTF
few	TRBV12-5	TRBJ2-1	TRBD1	14	CASGRDRVGDEQFF
few	TRBV18	TRBJ2-5	TRBD2	13	CASSRGEQETQYF
NA	TRBV4-2	TRBJ1-1	TRBD1	17	CASSQGQGARANTEAFF
NA	TRBV7-2	TRBJ2-1	TRBD2	17	CASSSTGLAGGYNEQFF
few	TRBV11-2	TRBJ2-1	NA	15	CASSSFHSSYNEQFF
NA	TRBV25-1	TRBJ2-1	NA	15	CASRGWGASGNEQFF
few	TRBV2	TRBJ2-3	NA	15	CASSERVRSTDTQYF
few	TRBV6-7	TRBJ1-1	TRBD1	17	CASSLTGQPITNTEAFF
NA	TRBV7-2	TRBJ2-6	NA	17	CASSHLQGSPGANVLTF
once	TRBV6-1	TRBJ2-7	TRBD1	15	CASSEPDRVRYEQYF